Described below is a single T cell receptor (beta chain) sequence and its context. Reverse transcribing all isolated RNA meant expressed TCRB transcripts were sequenced. Sequencing was performed with immunoSEQ multiplex PCR; in TCRdb, only in-frame clones are kept and a portion is missing. The sample carries some 150,000 clones, roughly 53% recorded once. CDR3 length: 12 amino acids. Trimming took off 3 bases at V and 0 bases at J, with 4 bases between the two ends. Germline CDR1 reads SQVTM; CDR2 reads ANQGSEA. The sample comes from a study of beta chain features in type 1 diabetes. The chain employs TRBV29-1 and TRBJ2-3, with D hard to call. Source material: Tregs from blood. The sequence came from a man aged 18 to 29 in good health. In nucleotides, the CDR3 is TGCAGCGTTGACACTAGCACAGATACGCAGTATTTT. It yields the protein CSVDTSTDTQYF.